Each of the 5 T cell receptor beta chains below was sequenced from the same sample in a study of beta chain features in type 1 diabetes (dated 2018 in TCRdb). Libraries came from the immunoSEQ multiplex PCR assay. The High Capacity cDNA Reverse Transcription Kit was used to reverse transcribe all of the isolated RNA, meaning that expressed TCRB transcripts were what got sequenced. What TCRdb holds here is the immuneACCESS table cut down to in-frame rearrangements. Part of the clones is not present; checked against another copy, under half of the missing clones reflect an unresolved V gene, and the others are unexplained. Counted in this sample were approximately 150,000 clones; more than 9% of them appeared once. The leading ten clones occupy roughly 1.3% of the sample. The sample comprised naive CD4+ T cells from blood. The cell subset or site tag for this specimen amounts to: true naive CD4+ T cells. The receptors were gathered from a man younger than 30 in good health.

The chain combines TRBV7-2 with TRBJ2-1, with 10 bases that match TRBD1. This CDR3 spans 16 amino acids. The J segment lost 7 bases and the V segment lost 2 bases, leaving 8 bases of the junction unmatched. Looked up from germline, CDR1 is SGHTA and CDR2 is FQGNSA. Here the CDR3 reads CASSLTRTGGWNEQFF. The CDR3 nucleotides are TGTGCCAGCAGCTTAACTCGGACAGGGGGTTGGAATGAGCAGTTCTTC.

This clone has a handful of counts. This chain connects TRBV5-1 to TRBJ1-1, with TRBD1 identical over 7 bases. CDR3 length equals 13 residues. The V segment lost 1 base and the J segment 5 bases; nucleotides outside the gene matches: 2. Germline-derived CDR1 and CDR2 are SGHRS and YFSETQ. DNA for the CDR3: TGCGCCAGCAGCTTGACAGGGGAAACTGAAGCTTTCTTT. Amino acids: CASSLTGETEAFF.

This clone has just a few counts. This chain joins TRBV7-2 and TRBJ1-2, with D possibly being TRBD1 (6 bases). Germline V CDR1 and CDR2: SGHTA, FQGNSA. V lost 3 bases to trimming and J lost 1 base, with 6 bases between them. The CDR3 length is 13 residues. The CDR3 loop reads CASSLDSNYGYTF. Written as DNA, the CDR3 is TGTGCCAGCAGCTTGGACAGTAACTATGGCTACACCTTC.

This clone came up a few times. The chain has TRBV18 and TRBJ1-3; the D gene is possibly TRBD1 (5 bases). Per germline, CDR1 KGHSH and CDR2 LQKENI. The CDR3 loop spans 16 amino acids. Trimming took off 6 bases at V and 2 bases at J, with 17 bases between the two ends. The CDR3 bases are TGTGCCAGCTCCCCCTTAACACAGGCGGCTGGAAACACCATATATTTT. Encoded protein: CASSPLTQAAGNTIYF.

The chain recombines TRBV6-1 with TRBJ2-3; a weak D match, TRBD2 (5 bases). Between the trimmed V and J ends, which lost 7 bases and 1 base, there was a span of 12 bases. The V gene's germline CDR1 is MNHNS and CDR2 SASEGT. The CDR3 spans 14 residues. The CDR3 bases are TGTGCCAGCACCACCCACGGGGGCACAGATACGCAGTATTTT. Amino acids: CASTTHGGTDTQYF.